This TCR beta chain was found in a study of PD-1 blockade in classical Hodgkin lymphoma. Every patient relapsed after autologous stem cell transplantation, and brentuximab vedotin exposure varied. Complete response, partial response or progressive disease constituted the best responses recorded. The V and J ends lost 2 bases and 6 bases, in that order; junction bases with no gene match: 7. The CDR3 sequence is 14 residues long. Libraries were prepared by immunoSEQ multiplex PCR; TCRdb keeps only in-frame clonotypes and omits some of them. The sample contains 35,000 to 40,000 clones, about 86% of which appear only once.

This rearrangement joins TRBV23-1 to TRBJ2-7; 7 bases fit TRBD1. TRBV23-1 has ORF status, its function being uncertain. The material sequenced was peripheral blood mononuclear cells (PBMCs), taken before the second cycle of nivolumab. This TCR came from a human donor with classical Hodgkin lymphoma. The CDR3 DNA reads TGCGCCAGCAGTCAAGAAACAGGGGTTAGCGAGCAGTACTTC. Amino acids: CASSQETGVSEQYF.